This T cell receptor (beta chain) derives from a study of cytotoxic CD8 clonotypes in ibrutinib-treated CLL. Measured with immunoSEQ multiplex PCR; TCRdb has only the in-frame clones, and not every one. The sample yields over 150,000 clones, roughly 72% seen once. This sequence was found in a human donor with chronic lymphocytic leukemia. Sequences were derived from PBMCs, sampled after 24 months of ibrutinib treatment.

CDR3 DNA: TGCGCCAGCAGCTTGGCCTTAGCGAGGAGCACAGATACGCAGTATTTT. Amino acids: CASSLALARSTDTQYF. The J gene is TRBJ2-3, the V gene TRBV5-1; possibly TRBD2 for D (5 bases). The CDR3 has 16 amino acids. Trimming left V 0 bases short and J 0 bases short, with 11 bases between. CDR1 and CDR2 (germline): SGHRS, YFSETQ.